The T cell receptor (beta chain) under discussion was sequenced for a study of blood T cell repertoires in COVID-19. The wider study: The analysed material was cDNA or gDNA that came from T cells, B-cell-depleted T cells, or PBMCs.

The method was immunoSEQ multiplex PCR; TCRdb's version includes in-frame clones alone and lacks a portion of them. This sample yields some 100,000 clones, of which 80% to 95% are seen a single time; approximately 5.1% belongs to the top ten. CDR3 length equals 16 residues. Germline-derived CDR1 and CDR2 are SNHLY and FYNNEI. The J segment lost 2 bases and the V segment lost 5 bases, leaving 6 bases of the junction unmatched. This chain links TRBV2 with TRBJ1-5, with 10 bases fitting TRBD1. The clonotype was recovered from a man aged 65 to 79 with acute or convalescent COVID-19. The specimen was peripheral blood. The chain's CDR3 is CASSKDRGQGNQPQHF. For the CDR3, the DNA is TGTGCCAGCAGTAAAGACAGGGGGCAGGGCAATCAGCCCCAGCATTTT.